These T cell receptor beta chains were read from a single sample in a study of blood T cell repertoires in COVID-19. Assay: immunoSEQ multiplex PCR; the TCRdb copy retains only in-frame clones and omits some. The profile covers about 94,000 clones, with approximately 84% appearing a single time and around 6.5% taken by the ten largest. Sequencing used peripheral blood. These receptors were taken from a man aged 55 to 70 with acute or convalescent COVID-19. The CDR3 runs from the conserved cysteine through the conserved F or W. The D gene is left open where the match is weak. Clone size, where shown, is once, few, many, or a class for clones that have expanded.

clone size: -; V gene: TRBV2; J gene: TRBJ2-7; D gene: -; CDR3 DNA: TGTGCCAGCAGAGAGTCCGGGACACCTACCTACGAGCAGTACTTC; CDR3 protein: CASRESGTPTYEQYF
clone size: -; V gene: TRBV4-3; J gene: TRBJ1-3; D gene: TRBD1; CDR3 DNA: TGCGCCAGCAGCCAAGAGACAGGGGCTGGAAACACCATATATTTT; CDR3 protein: CASSQETGAGNTIYF
clone size: -; V gene: TRBV24-1; J gene: TRBJ1-1; D gene: -; CDR3 DNA: TGTGCCACCTCGAACAGGGAGGGCACTGAAGCTTTCTTT; CDR3 protein: CATSNREGTEAFF
clone size: -; V gene: TRBV7-2; J gene: TRBJ2-4; D gene: TRBD1; CDR3 DNA: TGTGCCAGCAGCCCGGGACAGGGGAGGGGCATTCAGTACTTC; CDR3 protein: CASSPGQGRGIQYF
clone size: -; V gene: TRBV19; J gene: TRBJ1-1; D gene: -; CDR3 DNA: TGTGCCAGTATGGCCAGGCGGGTTTCTGAAGCTTTCTTT; CDR3 protein: CASMARRVSEAFF
clone size: -; V gene: TRBV15; J gene: TRBJ1-4; D gene: TRBD1; CDR3 DNA: TGTGCCACCAGCAGAGGGACAGGGCTTAATGAAAAACTGTTTTTT; CDR3 protein: CATSRGTGLNEKLFF
clone size: -; V gene: TRBV5-1; J gene: TRBJ1-2; D gene: TRBD1; CDR3 DNA: TGCGCCAGCAGCTTACAGGGGGCAAGGATCGGCTACACCTTC; CDR3 protein: CASSLQGARIGYTF
clone size: few; V gene: TRBV19; J gene: TRBJ1-1; D gene: TRBD1; CDR3 DNA: TGTGCCAGTAGTATAGCGGACAGGGGAGACGGTGAAGCTTTCTTT; CDR3 protein: CASSIADRGDGEAFF
clone size: -; V gene: TRBV11-2; J gene: TRBJ2-1; D gene: -; CDR3 DNA: TGTGCCAGCAGCTTAGGGGAGACAGGAAATGAGCAGTTCTTC; CDR3 protein: CASSLGETGNEQFF
clone size: once; V gene: TRBV21-1; J gene: TRBJ2-7; D gene: -; CDR3 DNA: TGTGCCAGCAGCAAAGTTGGGACTAGCGGGGGGGCCTTCCACGAGCAGTACTTC; CDR3 protein: CASSKVGTSGGAFHEQYF
clone size: -; V gene: TRBV10-3; J gene: TRBJ1-1; D gene: TRBD1; CDR3 DNA: TGTGCCATCAGGGACGGACAGGGGAGCACTGAAGCTTTCTTT; CDR3 protein: CAIRDGQGSTEAFF